This entry lists 21 T cell receptor beta chains sequenced from one sample in a study of early T cells in non-severe SARS-CoV-2 infection. From the 5' RACE reads, TCRdb called clonotypes with MiXCR, one entry per CDR3 protein. The sample gives some 98,000 distinct CDR3 sequences, 15% to 20% of which show up once; 1.3% is in the top ten. Sequences were obtained from whole blood. The receptors shown here come from an adult who was a healthcare worker with PCR-confirmed SARS-CoV-2 infection or an uninfected control (not recorded which).

This clonotype appeared a few times. This chain links TRBV3-1 with TRBJ2-4; the match to TRBD2 covers 9 bases. The CDR3 extends over 13 amino acids. The V and J ends lost 8 bases and 5 bases, in that order; junction bases with no gene match: 4. Looked up from germline, CDR1 is LGHDT and CDR2 is YNNKEL (reference sequence). The CDR3 loop reads CASGGRAENIQYF. In nucleotides, the CDR3 is TGTGCCAGCGGCGGGAGGGCGGAAAACATTCAGTACTTC.

This clonotype was recorded a few times. This sequence joins TRBV11-2 and TRBJ2-2; the D is unclear. The germline V gene has CDR1 SGHAT and CDR2 FQNNGV. This CDR3 contains 15 residues. V lost 1 base and J 5 bases, leaving 11 bases between the germline ends. The CDR3 coding sequence is TGTGCCAGCAGCTTAGGACCCCTCTTTACCGGGGAGCTGTTTTTT. Its translation is CASSLGPLFTGELFF. Together with reference TRBV11-2 and TRBJ2-2, the CDR3 gives the full variable domain: EAGVAQSPRYKIIEKRQSVAFWCNPISGHATLYWYQQILGQGPKLLIQFQNNGVVDDSQLPKDRFSAERLKGVDSTLKIQPAKLEDSAVYLCASSLGPLFTGELFFGEGSRLTVL.

There are a few counts of this clonotype. The chain employs TRBV6-2 or TRBV6-3 and TRBJ2-1; TRBD2 matches at 13 bases. CDR1 is MNHEY and CDR2 is SVGEGT in the germline V gene. The CDR3 has 16 amino acids. Unmatched junction bases numbered 8, after V lost 5 bases and J lost 7 bases. CDR3 sequence: CASSRITSGGANEQFF. The DNA for the CDR3 is TGTGCCAGCAGTCGTATTACTAGCGGGGGGGCAAATGAGCAGTTCTTC.

The chain carries TRBV2 and TRBJ1-2; 8 nucleotides line up with TRBD1. J gave up 7 bases and V 4 bases, and 8 bases lay outside the gene matches. Per the germline V gene, CDR1 is SNHLY and CDR2 is FYNNEI. This CDR3 comprises 14 residues. This CDR3 reads CASSGGQGLSGYTF. CDR3 DNA sequence: TGTGCCAGCAGTGGAGGACAGGGCTTGAGTGGCTACACCTTC.

The rearrangement uses TRBV6-2 or TRBV6-3 and TRBJ1-1; D gene ambiguous. Germline CDR1 reads MNHEY; CDR2 reads SVGEGT. The CDR3 has 14 residues. V lost 10 bases and J lost 4, with 19 bases in between. The CDR3 here is CANSNGPLGTEAFF. CDR3 in DNA: TGTGCCAACTCGAACGGGCCGTTGGGCACTGAAGCTTTCTTT.

The table lists this clonotype with a few counts. This rearrangement joins TRBV6-1 to TRBJ2-1; TRBD1 agrees at 7 bases. Per the germline V gene, CDR1 is MNHNS and CDR2 is SASEGT. This CDR3 spans 16 amino acids. V was pared by 6 bases and J by 0 bases, with 8 bases of the junction left unmatched. The CDR3: CASRSNRGSSYNEQFF. CDR3 sequence (DNA): TGTGCCAGCAGATCCAACAGGGGAAGCTCCTACAATGAGCAGTTCTTC.

This chain links TRBV19 with TRBJ1-5; no clear D gene. CDR3 length: 15 residues. Germline V gene data show CDR1 as LNHDA and CDR2 as SQIVND (reference sequence). The V end was cut by 6 bases, the J end by 2 bases, with 14 bases between. The DNA of the CDR3 is TGTGCCAGTAGCCTGGACTTAACGCGCAATCAGCCCCAGCATTTT. Translating it yields CASSLDLTRNQPQHF.

The V gene is TRBV12-3 or TRBV12-4, the J gene TRBJ2-1; the D call may be TRBD1 or TRBD2 (5 bases each). V dropped 3 bases and J dropped 0 bases, with 12 bases sitting between them. CDR3 length: 16 amino acids. For the CDR3, the DNA is TGTGCCAGCAGTTTGTTTGCAGGGACCTCCTACAATGAGCAGTTCTTC. Translation gives CASSLFAGTSYNEQFF.

V usage is TRBV6-2 or TRBV6-3 and J usage is TRBJ1-2, with D unresolved. Trimming took 0 bases from V and 9 from J, leaving 17 bases between them. Germline CDR1 and CDR2: MNHEY and SVGEGT. The CDR3 has 15 amino acids. For the CDR3, the DNA is TGTGCCAGCAGTTACTCGGGCTCGGCGGGGAGGAGCTACACCTTC. Translating it yields CASSYSGSAGRSYTF.

This chain uses TRBV6-6 with TRBJ2-7; D might be TRBD1 (6 bases). The V gene lost 8 bases and the J gene lost 3 bases, with 17 bases spanning the gap. This CDR3 is built from 14 residues. Germline V gene data show CDR1 as MNHNY and CDR2 as SVGAGI (reference sequence). The DNA for the CDR3 is TGTGCCAGCCTCGCCGGGACAAAAAACTACGAGCAGTACTTC. Amino acids: CASLAGTKNYEQYF.

The sample holds a few counts of this clonotype. This chain links TRBV28 with TRBJ2-7; D gene unclear. The germline CDR1 and CDR2 sequences are MDHEN and SYDVKM. This CDR3 is 14 amino acids long. The ends were cut back, 3 bases at V and 2 bases at J, with 11 bases in the middle. CDR3 sequence reads: CASSFFSLAYEQYF. Here the CDR3 DNA reads TGTGCCAGCAGTTTTTTCTCCCTGGCCTACGAGCAGTACTTC.

This clonotype was counted between two and nine times. This sequence joins TRBV12-3 or TRBV12-4 and TRBJ2-1; D ambiguous. The CDR3 loop spans 15 amino acids. V was trimmed by 5 bases and J by 3 bases, leaving 14 bases between them. CDR3: CASSAPVEDYNEQFF. The CDR3 DNA reads TGTGCCAGCAGTGCACCCGTAGAGGACTACAATGAGCAGTTCTTC.

The chain joins TRBV12-3 or TRBV12-4 to TRBJ2-1, with D possibly being TRBD1 (6 bases). V was cut by 6 bases and J by 7 bases, with 7 bases left in between. The CDR3 is made up of 11 amino acids. The CDR3 DNA sequence: TGTGCCAGCAGCAGGGGTAATGAGCAGTTCTTC. Protein: CASSRGNEQFF.

This clonotype came up a few times. V usage is TRBV7-2 and J usage is TRBJ2-3, with 8 bases lining up with TRBD1. V shed 5 bases, J shed 2 bases, and the junction held 9 bases outside the gene matches. The CDR3 runs 16 residues. CDR1 is SGHTA and CDR2 is FQGNSA in the germline V gene. The CDR3 spells CASSTRQGYYTDTQYF. CDR3 nucleotides: TGTGCCAGCAGCACGAGACAGGGGTATTACACAGATACGCAGTATTTT.

In this sample, this clonotype turned up many times. The gene calls are TRBV20-1 and TRBJ1-6; D is uncertain. This CDR3 has 15 residues. Germline lookup yields CDR1 DFQATT and CDR2 SNEGSKA (reference sequence). V was clipped by 6 bases and J by 1 base, with 13 bases between them. The CDR3 sequence is CSAPVIASYNSPLHF. CDR3 bases: TGCAGTGCCCCTGTCATCGCATCCTATAATTCACCCCTCCACTTT.

This chain links TRBV6-2 or TRBV6-3 with TRBJ2-7, with D tentatively TRBD1 (6 bases). Trimming took 2 bases from V and 6 from J, leaving 14 bases between them. The germline CDR1 and CDR2 sequences are MNHEY and SVGEGT. The CDR3 spans 14 residues. The CDR3 DNA reads as TGTGCCAGCAGTTACGGGGGCAGGGGCCGCGAGCAGTACTTC. This translates into CASSYGGRGREQYF.

This clonotype was found a few times. This chain links TRBV12-3 or TRBV12-4 with TRBJ1-1; D ambiguous. This CDR3 comprises 12 residues. Trimming took off 1 base at V and 11 bases at J, with 11 bases between the two ends. CDR3 nucleotides: TGTGCCAGCAGTTTAGGTAGTAGTTGGGCTTTCTTT. Its protein is CASSLGSSWAFF.

Only a few counts were recorded for this clonotype. V gene TRBV20-1 combines with J gene TRBJ1-6; 7 bases are a match to TRBD1. Trimming cost V 6 bases and J 7 bases; bases outside gene matches: 9. The CDR3 covers 14 residues. Germline CDR1 DFQATT, CDR2 SNEGSKA (reference sequence). The CDR3 loop reads CSAINRGGNSPLHF. CDR3 coding DNA: TGCAGTGCCATCAACAGGGGCGGGAATTCACCCCTCCACTTT.

This clonotype has only a few counts. J is TRBJ2-7 and V is TRBV20-1, with D tentatively TRBD1 or TRBD2 (5 bases each). The V and J ends lost 5 bases and 1 base respectively, with 18 bases between them. The germline V gene encodes CDR1 DFQATT and CDR2 SNEGSKA (reference sequence). This CDR3 has 15 residues. CDR3 loop: CSAHLPRDGSYEQYF. The CDR3 coding sequence is TGCAGTGCTCATTTGCCCCGGGACGGATCCTACGAGCAGTACTTC.

In its sample, this clonotype was seen a few times. The rearrangement uses TRBV20-1 and TRBJ1-6; 8 bases are shared with TRBD1. Germline-derived CDR1 and CDR2 are DFQATT and SNEGSKA (reference sequence). The CDR3 covers 15 residues. The junction had 3 bases not matched to a gene; V was cut back by 1 base and J by 4 bases. In DNA form, the CDR3 reads TGCAGTGCTAGAGGGACAGGGATTTATAATTCACCCCTCCACTTT. Amino acids: CSARGTGIYNSPLHF.

This clonotype has ten or more counts. V is TRBV7-8 and J is TRBJ2-6; D is uncertain. The germline gives CDR1 SGHVS, CDR2 FQNEAQ. With 6 bases removed from V and 0 bases from J, the gap between germline ends came to 9 bases. CDR3 size: 15 residues. The DNA of the CDR3 is TGTGCCAGCAGACGCGACATCTCTGGGGCCAACGTCCTGACTTTC. It yields the protein CASRRDISGANVLTF.